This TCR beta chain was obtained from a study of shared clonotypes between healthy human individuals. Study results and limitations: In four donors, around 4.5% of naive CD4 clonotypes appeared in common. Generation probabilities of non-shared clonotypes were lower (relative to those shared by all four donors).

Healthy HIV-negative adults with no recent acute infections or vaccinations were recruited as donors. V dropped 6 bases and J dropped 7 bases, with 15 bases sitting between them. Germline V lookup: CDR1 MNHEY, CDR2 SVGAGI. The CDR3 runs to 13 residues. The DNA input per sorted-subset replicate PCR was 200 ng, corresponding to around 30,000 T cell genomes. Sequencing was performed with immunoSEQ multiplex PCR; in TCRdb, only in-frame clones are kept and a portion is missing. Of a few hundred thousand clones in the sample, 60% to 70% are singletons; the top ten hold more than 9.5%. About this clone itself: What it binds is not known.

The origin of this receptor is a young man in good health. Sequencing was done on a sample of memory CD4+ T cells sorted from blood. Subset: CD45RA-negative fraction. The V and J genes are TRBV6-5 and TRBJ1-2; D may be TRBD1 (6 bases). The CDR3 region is CASRPPGGLGYTF. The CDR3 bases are TGTGCCAGCAGGCCTCCCGGGGGCCTTGGCTACACCTTC.